This entry lists 17 T cell receptor beta chains sequenced from one sample in a study of blood T cell repertoires in COVID-19. Sequenced by immunoSEQ multiplex PCR; TCRdb stores in-frame clones only, minus some. The sample lists about half a million clones, about 91% occurring once. The sequencing sample was made of peripheral blood. Receptor source: a man younger than 30 with COVID-19, enrolled during active disease.

The genes are TRBV5-4 and TRBJ2-7; D is unclear. The germline gives CDR1 SGHNT, CDR2 YYREEE (reference sequence). The germline V and J ends were trimmed by 3 bases and 5 bases, with 6 bases remaining between them. CDR3 length: 11 residues. The CDR3 here is CASSSTHEQYF. CDR3 sequence (DNA): TGTGCCAGCAGCTCCACTCACGAGCAGTACTTC.

The J gene is TRBJ1-3, the V gene TRBV13; possible D gene TRBD1, 6 bases. The CDR3 sequence is 13 residues long. Germline V gene data show CDR1 as PRHDT and CDR2 as FYEKMQ (reference sequence). V lost 9 bases and J 3 bases, leaving 12 bases between the germline ends. Here the CDR3 DNA reads TGTGCCAGTTCAAGAGGGGGTGGAAACACCATATATTTT. Encoded protein: CASSRGGGNTIYF.

V gene TRBV11-3 combines with J gene TRBJ1-3; D ambiguous. The V gene's germline CDR1 is SGHNT and CDR2 YENEEA. The CDR3 is 14 amino acids. Trimming left V 5 bases short and J 4 bases short, with 12 bases between. CDR3 residues: CASSRGPGGNTIYF. CDR3 nucleotide sequence: TGTGCCAGCAGCCGCGGTCCTGGGGGAAACACCATATATTTT.

CDR3 in DNA: TGCGCCAGCAGCATACCGGGACAGTACAATGAGCAGTTCTTC. This codes for CASSIPGQYNEQFF. The V gene is TRBV5-1, the J gene TRBJ2-1, with 7 bases that match TRBD1. Germline V CDR1 and CDR2: SGHRS, YFSETQ. The junction had 5 bases not matched to a gene; V was cut back by 4 bases and J by 4 bases. The CDR3 is 14 amino acids.

The chain is built from TRBV20-1 and TRBJ2-4, with D possibly being TRBD1 (5 bases). Germline V lookup: CDR1 DFQATT, CDR2 SNEGSKA (reference sequence). The length of the CDR3 is 11 residues. V was shortened by 7 bases and J by 5 bases, with 9 bases between the two germline ends. The CDR3 reads CSVDRQNIQYF. The CDR3 nucleotides read TGCAGTGTTGACAGACAAAACATTCAGTACTTC.

The rearrangement uses TRBV3-1 (or the pseudogene TRBV3-2) and TRBJ2-3, with TRBD2 identical over 14 bases. The CDR3 runs to 17 residues. From germline, CDR1 is LGHDT and CDR2 YNNKEL (reference sequence). V shed 0 bases, J shed 4 bases, and the junction held 3 bases outside the gene matches. DNA for the CDR3: TGTGCCAGCAGCCAAGAGGGACTAGCGGGGGAGTCAGATACGCAGTATTTT. Translating it yields CASSQEGLAGESDTQYF.

This chain uses TRBV24-1 with TRBJ2-2; D gene ambiguous. The CDR3 is made up of 13 amino acids. The germline CDR1 and CDR2 sequences are KGHDR and SFDVKD. V gave up 6 bases and J gave up 2 bases, with 6 bases separating them. Here the CDR3 reads CATSLENTGELFF. The CDR3 DNA is TGTGCCACCAGTTTAGAAAACACCGGGGAGCTGTTTTTT.

About this clone itself: Germline is not matched at one junction end, which may reflect a read error. V and J are TRBV7-7 and TRBJ2-1; 9 nucleotides agree with TRBD1. Germline V lookup: CDR1 SSHAT, CDR2 FNYEAQ (reference sequence). CDR3 length equals 14 residues. The CDR3 DNA follows: TGTGCTAGCAGCTACGGACAGGGGTCCCATGAGCAGTTCTTC. It translates to CASSYGQGSHEQFF.

This chain links TRBV7-5 with TRBJ2-7; TRBD2, as called in the table, went unchecked against the DNA. TRBV7-5 counts as a pseudogene. CDR3 length: 19 residues. The CDR3 sequence: CVRSPCRDSKPFFYYEQYF. The CDR3 DNA is TGTGTCAGAAGCCCCTGTCGGGACTCCAAGCCCTTTTTCTACTACGAGCAGTACTTC.

Concerning this clone itself: This sample also contains other DNA sequences that code for the same CDR3. This chain uses TRBV19 with TRBJ1-2, with 9 bases fitting TRBD1. V shed 3 bases, J shed 8 bases, and the junction held 7 bases outside the gene matches. CDR1 is LNHDA, CDR2 SQIVND, per germline (reference sequence). CDR3 length equals 14 residues. The CDR3 DNA sequence: TGTGCCAGTAGTATTGTTGGGACAGGGTACGGCTACACCTTC. Amino acids: CASSIVGTGYGYTF.

In its sample, this clone was seen once. This sequence joins TRBV5-4 and TRBJ2-7, with D hard to call. The CDR3 covers 13 residues. The germline CDR1 and CDR2 sequences are SGHNT and YYREEE (reference sequence). V lost 4 bases and J lost 4, with 12 bases in between. CDR3: CASSLAASYEQYF. The CDR3 DNA sequence: TGTGCCAGCAGCCTTGCGGCAAGTTACGAGCAGTACTTC.

This clone was recorded only once. This chain uses TRBV28 with TRBJ2-5; 7 bases are a match to TRBD2. The ends lost 3 bases at V and 3 bases at J; junction bases unmatched: 4. CDR1 is MDHEN, CDR2 SYDVKM, per germline. The CDR3 runs 14 residues. The CDR3 DNA reads TGTGCCAGCAGTTTGCCCCTAGCGGAAGAGACCCAGTACTTC. It yields the protein CASSLPLAEETQYF.

The CDR3, as DNA: TGTGCCAGCTCTTCCCGGACATCTACAGAGACCCAGTACTTC. Its protein product is CASSSRTSTETQYF. The V call is TRBV18, the J call TRBJ2-5; D is possibly TRBD1 (5 bases). Germline V lookup: CDR1 KGHSH, CDR2 LQKENI. This CDR3 contains 14 residues. The germline V and J ends were trimmed by 6 bases and 4 bases, with 15 bases remaining between them.

The chain recombines TRBV11-3 with TRBJ2-5; D remains ambiguous. This CDR3 is 15 amino acids long. V lost 1 base to trimming and J lost 5 bases, with 14 bases between them. CDR1 is SGHNT, CDR2 YENEEA, per germline. The CDR3 here is CASSLASRSAETQYF. The CDR3 DNA is TGTGCCAGCAGCTTAGCATCCCGCTCAGCGGAGACCCAGTACTTC. The variable domain in full, completed from reference TRBV11-3 and TRBJ2-5, reads EAGVVQSPRYKIIEKKQPVAFWCNPISGHNTLYWYLQNLGQGPELLIRYENEEAVDDSQLPKDRFSAERLKGVDSTLKIQPAELGDSAVYLCASSLASRSAETQYFGPGTRLLVL.

In regard to this clone: A junction boundary mismatches the germline segment, possibly from a read error. The rearrangement links TRBV7-7 to TRBJ2-2, with D possibly TRBD2 on 6 matching bases. CDR1 and CDR2 (germline): SSHAT, FNYEAQ (reference sequence). The CDR3 is 16 residues long. CDR3 region: CASSSTSFVGTGELFF. CDR3 coding DNA: TGTGCTAGCAGCTCGACTAGTTTTGTCGGGACCGGGGAGCTGTTTTTT.

The chain carries TRBV6-1 and TRBJ1-2, with 10 bases that match TRBD1. V lost 3 bases to trimming and J lost 5 bases; unmatched junction nucleotides: 18. CDR1 and CDR2 (germline): MNHNS, SASEGT. The CDR3 totals 19 residues. CDR3 nucleotide sequence: TGTGCCAGCAGTGATCCGGGACAGGGGATCAGTGTCAGTGGGTATGGCTACACCTTC. It codes for CASSDPGQGISVSGYGYTF.

This clone was recorded only once. The V and J genes are TRBV5-1 and TRBJ1-4; tentative D call: TRBD1 (5 bases). Trimming cost V 1 base and J 5 bases, with 15 bases left between them. Germline CDR1 reads SGHRS; CDR2 reads YFSETQ. This CDR3 is built from 16 residues. The CDR3 DNA is TGCGCCAGCAGCTTGTCCTCGACAGAGAAAAATGAAAAACTGTTTTTT. Its protein product is CASSLSSTEKNEKLFF.